This T cell receptor beta chain was retrieved from a study of T cell clonotyping in hematopoietic cell transplantation (dated by TCRdb to the early 2020s). Some background on the complete study: Blood samples were obtained from recipients approximately 28 days before transplant and at days 30, 100 and 180 after transplant. Patient recruitment ran from 2015 to early 2017, and follow-up continued until late 2020 or death. A total of roughly 150 blood samples were collected in the study from 35 to 45 consecutive transplant recipients and their related donors.

Nuclei Lysis Solution was used to extract genomic DNA from fresh or cryopreserved unfractionated peripheral blood mononuclear cells. On this clone itself: Its antigen is not yet known. Base-call qualities are not available, and no considerably larger clone is one nucleotide away.

TCR beta CDR3 regions were amplified from genomic DNA with the immunoSEQ assay, a bias-controlled multiplex PCR using V- and J-specific primers. In a second PCR step, the CDR3 amplicons were tagged with a proprietary barcode plus Illumina adapter sequences. CDR3 libraries were sequenced on an Illumina MiSeq instrument. For the original study's pipeline: Export and quality control were performed with immunoSEQ Analyzer 3.0, and downstream analyses were performed with R Bioconductor and Immunarch. Only productive rearrangements in the normalized downsampled data set were used to calculate repertoire metrics. In the normalized cohort, a clonotype counted as pathologically expanded if the clonotype was larger than 5 templates. The Inverse Simpson Index served as the measure of repertoire diversity. To capture all clonotypes, CMV-specificity analyses were performed on the non-normalized data set. Drawn from immuneACCESS, this table holds only the in-frame rearrangements with V and J called that TCRdb kept. Clones are partly lost; checked studies trace under half to an unresolved V gene and leave the rest unexplained. V and J calls and clone size follow that table, whereas D and trimming were derived from the DNA. This sample comprises roughly 15,000 clones, roughly 60% of them detected only once. Jointly, the top ten make up around 9.3% of the sample.

CDR3 length: 9 amino acids, cysteine to phenylalanine. Of all the DNA, just the CDR3 is kept, 27 bases in frame from base 1. The germline V gene yields MNHNS for CDR1 and SASEGT for CDR2. Relative to germline, V is 10 bases shorter and J is 6 bases shorter, with 7 bases between their ends. Summary of the overall study and its limitations: Broader TCR repertoire diversity after transplant was predicted by Inverse Simpson Index values from donors and from recipients before transplant. Just a small fraction of recipient repertoires overlapped with donor repertoires, and more than 95% appeared de novo at the given depth. Recipient TCR diversity fell after transplant, with pathologically expanded clonotypes rising progressively from day 30 to day 180. The sample size was limited and the cells went unsorted, which meant the CD4 and CD8 repertoire contributions could not be told apart.

The TCR sequence derives from a human donor who either received an allogeneic hematopoietic cell transplant for a myeloid malignancy or was a related donor (not recorded which). Some clones in this sample may be carry-over from other donors' samples. The chain was built from TRBV6-1 and TRBJ2-7; the D gene is not confidently resolved. The sequencing sample was made of PBMCs. CDR3 region: CATPPEQYF. The bases are TGTGCCACCCCCCCCGAGCAGTACTTC.